This T cell receptor beta chain is drawn from a study of shared clonotypes between healthy human individuals. General study findings and limits: Memory subsets generally showed lower estimated richness than naive subsets. Sharing across four donors was highest in naive CD4 (roughly 5%) and lowest in memory CD8 (roughly 0.4%). Inspection by rarefaction showed sorted-subset sequencing to be incomplete despite large depth. It was the non-shared clonotypes that had lower generation probabilities than clonotypes shared by all four donors.

Data came from immunoSEQ multiplex PCR; TCRdb stores just in-frame clones and leaves some out. The sample has hundreds of thousands of clones, around 96% seen once. The CDR3 has 15 amino acids. Germline-derived CDR1 and CDR2 are SGHRS and YFSETQ. The V gene end was trimmed by 4 bases and the J gene end by 0 bases; junction bases not matched to a gene: 5. CD45RO-negative CD8 cells positively selected for CCR7 made up the naive population, which excluded terminally differentiated effector memory CD45RA+ cells. As regards this clone: Antigen specificity is unknown.

This rearrangement joins TRBV5-1 to TRBJ1-2, with TRBD1 identical over 8 bases. Source material: naive CD8+ T cells sorted from blood. The receptor was derived from a woman aged 25 to 39 in good health. CDR3 nucleotides: TGCGCCAGCAGCGACAAACAGGGGGCTAACTATGGCTACACCTTC. It translates to CASSDKQGANYGYTF. Complete variable domain (other parts from reference TRBV5-1 and TRBJ1-2): KAGVTQTPRYLIKTRGQQVTLSCSPISGHRSVSWYQQTPGQGLQFLFEYFSETQRNKGNFPGRFSGRQFSNSRSEMNVSTLELGDSALYLCASSDKQGANYGYTFGSGTRLTVV.